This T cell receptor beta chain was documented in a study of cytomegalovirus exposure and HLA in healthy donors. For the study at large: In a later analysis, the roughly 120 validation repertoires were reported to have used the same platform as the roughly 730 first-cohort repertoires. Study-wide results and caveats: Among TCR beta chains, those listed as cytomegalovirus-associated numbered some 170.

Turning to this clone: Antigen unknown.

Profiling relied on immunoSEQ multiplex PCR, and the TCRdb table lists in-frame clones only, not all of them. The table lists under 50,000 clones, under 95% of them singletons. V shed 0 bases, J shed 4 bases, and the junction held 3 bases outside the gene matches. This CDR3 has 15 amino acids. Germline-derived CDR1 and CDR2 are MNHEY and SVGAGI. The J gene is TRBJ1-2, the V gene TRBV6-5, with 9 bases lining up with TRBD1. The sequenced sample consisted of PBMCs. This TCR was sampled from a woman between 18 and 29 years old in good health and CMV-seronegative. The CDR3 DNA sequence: TGTGCCAGCAGTTACTCGTCACAGGGGGCCTATGGCTACACCTTC. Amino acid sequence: CASSYSSQGAYGYTF.